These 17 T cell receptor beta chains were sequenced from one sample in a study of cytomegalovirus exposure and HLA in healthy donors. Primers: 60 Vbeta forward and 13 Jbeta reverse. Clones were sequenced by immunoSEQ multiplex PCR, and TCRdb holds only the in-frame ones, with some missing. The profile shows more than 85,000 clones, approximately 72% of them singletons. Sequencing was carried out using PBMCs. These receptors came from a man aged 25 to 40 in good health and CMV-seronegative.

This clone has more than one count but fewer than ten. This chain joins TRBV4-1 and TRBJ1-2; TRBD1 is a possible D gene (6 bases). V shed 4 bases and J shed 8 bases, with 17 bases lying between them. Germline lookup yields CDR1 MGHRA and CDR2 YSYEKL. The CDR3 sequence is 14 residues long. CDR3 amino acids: CASSRPGGAEGYTF. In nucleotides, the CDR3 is TGCGCCAGCAGCCGCCCGGGGGGCGCGGAGGGCTACACCTTC.

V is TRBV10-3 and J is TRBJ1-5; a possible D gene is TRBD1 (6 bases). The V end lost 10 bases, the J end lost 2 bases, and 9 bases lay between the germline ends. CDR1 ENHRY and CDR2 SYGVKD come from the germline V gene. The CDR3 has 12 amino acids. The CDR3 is CATRTGNQPQHF. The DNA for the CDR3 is TGTGCCACCCGGACAGGCAATCAGCCCCAGCATTTT.

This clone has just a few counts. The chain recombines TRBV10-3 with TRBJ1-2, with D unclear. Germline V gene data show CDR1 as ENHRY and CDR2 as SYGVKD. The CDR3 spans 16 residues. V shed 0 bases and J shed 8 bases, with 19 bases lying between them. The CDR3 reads CAISESRAPQANGYTF. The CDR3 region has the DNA TGTGCCATCAGTGAGTCGAGGGCACCTCAAGCCAACGGCTACACCTTC.

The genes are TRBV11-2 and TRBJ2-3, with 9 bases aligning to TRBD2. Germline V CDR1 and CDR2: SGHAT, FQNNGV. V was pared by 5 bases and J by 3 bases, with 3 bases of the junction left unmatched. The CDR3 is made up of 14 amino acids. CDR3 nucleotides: TGTGCCAGCAGCATTCTAGCGGGAACAGATACGCAGTATTTT. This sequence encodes CASSILAGTDTQYF.

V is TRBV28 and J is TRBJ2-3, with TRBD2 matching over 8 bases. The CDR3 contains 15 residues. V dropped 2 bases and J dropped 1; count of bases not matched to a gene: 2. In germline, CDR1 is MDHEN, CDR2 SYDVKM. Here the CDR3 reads CASSLAAGGTDTQYF. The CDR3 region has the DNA TGTGCCAGCAGTTTAGCAGCGGGAGGCACAGATACGCAGTATTTT.

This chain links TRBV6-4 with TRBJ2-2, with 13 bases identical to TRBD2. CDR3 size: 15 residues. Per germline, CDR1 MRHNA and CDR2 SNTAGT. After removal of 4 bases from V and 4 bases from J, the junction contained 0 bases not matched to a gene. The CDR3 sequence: CASSGTSGSTGELFF. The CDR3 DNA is TGTGCCAGCAGTGGGACTAGCGGGAGCACCGGGGAGCTGTTTTTT.

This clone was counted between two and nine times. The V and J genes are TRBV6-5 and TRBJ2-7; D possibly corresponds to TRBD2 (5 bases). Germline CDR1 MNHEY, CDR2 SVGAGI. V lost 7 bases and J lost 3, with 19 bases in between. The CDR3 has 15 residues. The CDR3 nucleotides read TGTGCCAGCAAAAATAGTCTAGGGAGTTACTACGAGCAGTACTTC. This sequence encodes CASKNSLGSYYEQYF.

CDR3 sequence (DNA): TGTGCCAGCAGCGCGACAGGGGGGTATGGCTACACCTTC. It specifies CASSATGGYGYTF. The chain has TRBV6-5 and TRBJ1-2; 9 bases are a match to TRBD1. The CDR3 length is 13 residues. J lost 5 bases, V lost 6 bases, and 4 bases had no gene match. Per the germline V gene, CDR1 is MNHEY and CDR2 is SVGAGI.

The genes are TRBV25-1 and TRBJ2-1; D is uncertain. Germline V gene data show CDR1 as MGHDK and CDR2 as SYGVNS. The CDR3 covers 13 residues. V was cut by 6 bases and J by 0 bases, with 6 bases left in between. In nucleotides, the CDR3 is TGTGCCAGCAGCCCAGACTCCTACAATGAGCAGTTCTTC. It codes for CASSPDSYNEQFF.

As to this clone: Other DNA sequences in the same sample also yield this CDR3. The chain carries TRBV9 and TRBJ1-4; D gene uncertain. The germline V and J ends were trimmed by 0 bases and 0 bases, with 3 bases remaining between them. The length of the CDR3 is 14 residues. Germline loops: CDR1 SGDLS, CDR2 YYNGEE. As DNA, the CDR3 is TGTGCCAGCAGCGTAGCTGCAACTAATGAAAAACTGTTTTTT. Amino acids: CASSVAATNEKLFF. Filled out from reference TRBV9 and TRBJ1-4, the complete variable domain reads DSGVTQTPKHLITATGQRVTLRCSPRSGDLSVYWYQQSLDQGLQFLIQYYNGEERAKGNILERFSAQQFPDLHSELNLSSLELGDSALYFCASSVAATNEKLFFGSGTQLSVL.

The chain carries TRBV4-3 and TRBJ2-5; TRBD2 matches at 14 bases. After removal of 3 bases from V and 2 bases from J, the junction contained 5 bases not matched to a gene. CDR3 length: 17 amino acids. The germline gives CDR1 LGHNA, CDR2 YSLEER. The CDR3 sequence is CASSHRLAGGLQETQYF. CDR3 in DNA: TGCGCCAGCAGCCACCGACTAGCGGGAGGGCTTCAAGAGACCCAGTACTTC.

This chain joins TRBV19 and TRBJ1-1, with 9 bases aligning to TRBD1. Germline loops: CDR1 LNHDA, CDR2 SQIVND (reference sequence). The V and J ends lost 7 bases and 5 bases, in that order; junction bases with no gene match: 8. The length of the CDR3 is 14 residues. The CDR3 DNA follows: TGTGCCAGTAACATACAGGGGGCGCGAACTGAAGCTTTCTTT. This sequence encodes CASNIQGARTEAFF.

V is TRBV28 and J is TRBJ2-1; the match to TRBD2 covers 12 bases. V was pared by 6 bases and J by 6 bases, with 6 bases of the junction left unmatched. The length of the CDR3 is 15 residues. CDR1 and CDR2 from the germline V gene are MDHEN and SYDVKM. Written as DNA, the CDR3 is TGTGCCAGCAGCCATGGACTAGCGGGACGCAATGAGCAGTTCTTC. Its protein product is CASSHGLAGRNEQFF.

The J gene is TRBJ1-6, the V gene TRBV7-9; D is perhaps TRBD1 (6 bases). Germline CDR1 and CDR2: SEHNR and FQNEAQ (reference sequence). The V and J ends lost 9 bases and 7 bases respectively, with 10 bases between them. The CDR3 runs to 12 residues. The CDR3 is CASSGENSPLHF. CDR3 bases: TGTGCCAGTTCAGGGGAAAATTCACCCCTCCACTTT.

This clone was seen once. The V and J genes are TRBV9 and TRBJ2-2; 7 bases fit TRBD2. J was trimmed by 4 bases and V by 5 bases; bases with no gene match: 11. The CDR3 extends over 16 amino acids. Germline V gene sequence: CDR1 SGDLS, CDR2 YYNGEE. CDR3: CASSELGLEVTGELFF. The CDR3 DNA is TGTGCCAGCAGTGAACTAGGACTAGAAGTCACCGGGGAGCTGTTTTTT.

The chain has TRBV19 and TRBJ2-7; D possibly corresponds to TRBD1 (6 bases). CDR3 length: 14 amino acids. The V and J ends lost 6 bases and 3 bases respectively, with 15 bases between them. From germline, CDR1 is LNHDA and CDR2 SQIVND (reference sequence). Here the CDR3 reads CASRTSGHHYEQYF. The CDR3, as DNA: TGTGCCAGTAGAACCTCGGGACACCACTACGAGCAGTACTTC. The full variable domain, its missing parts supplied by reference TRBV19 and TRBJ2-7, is DGGITQSPKYLFRKEGQNVTLSCEQNLNHDAMYWYRQDPGQGLRLIYYSQIVNDFQKGDIAEGYSVSREKKESFPLTVTSAQKNPTAFYLCASRTSGHHYEQYFGPGTRLTVT.

CDR3 residues: CASSLEGWDRTYNEQFF. CDR3 coding DNA: TGTGCCAGCAGCTTGGAAGGGTGGGACAGGACCTACAATGAGCAGTTCTTC. V and J are TRBV5-6 and TRBJ2-1; 8 bases are shared with TRBD1. Germline values: CDR1 SGHDT, CDR2 YYEEEE. Trimming took 0 bases from V and 2 from J; bases not matched to a gene: 7. CDR3 length: 17 residues.